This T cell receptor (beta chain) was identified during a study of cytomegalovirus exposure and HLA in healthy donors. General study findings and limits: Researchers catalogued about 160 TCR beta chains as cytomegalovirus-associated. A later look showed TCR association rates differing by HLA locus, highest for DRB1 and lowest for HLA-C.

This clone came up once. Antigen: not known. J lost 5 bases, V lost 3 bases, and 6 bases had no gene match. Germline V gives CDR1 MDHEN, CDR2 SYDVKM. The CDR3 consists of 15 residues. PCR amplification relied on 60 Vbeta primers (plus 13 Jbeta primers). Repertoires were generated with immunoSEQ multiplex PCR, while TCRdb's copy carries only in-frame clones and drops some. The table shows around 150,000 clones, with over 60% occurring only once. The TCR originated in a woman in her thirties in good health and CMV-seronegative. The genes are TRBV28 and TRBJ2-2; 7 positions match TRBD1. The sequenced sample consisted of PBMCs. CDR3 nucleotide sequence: TGTGCCAGCAGTTTCTCGGGACAGAGAACCGGGGAGCTGTTTTTT. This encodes CASSFSGQRTGELFF.